This T cell receptor beta chain appears in the sequencing data of a study of Ad26.COV2.S vaccination and SARS-CoV-2 variants. Treatment defined: some 19 received Ad26.COV2.S at low or high dose, single or two shots; 5 received placebo; per-sample allocation not given. Sampling occurred on day 63 after the first vaccine or placebo injection. Boston hosted the donor, who was an adult aged 18-55 years. Trimming took off 3 bases at V and 8 bases at J, with 15 bases between the two ends. This CDR3 is 14 amino acids long. CDR1 and CDR2 (germline): SGHRS, YFSETQ. Sequenced by immunoSEQ multiplex PCR; TCRdb stores in-frame clones only, minus some. The sample lists hundreds of thousands of clones, 88% occurring once.

The chain carries TRBV5-1 and TRBJ2-1, with TRBD2 as a possible D gene (6 bases). The source is a person between 18 and 60 years old who received the Ad26.COV2.S COVID-19 vaccine or a placebo. Sequenced material: peripheral blood, taken in a trial of Ad26.COV2.S vaccine versus placebo. CDR3 DNA: TGCGCCAGCAGCTGGGCCACTAGACTAGATGAGCAGTTCTTC. This encodes CASSWATRLDEQFF.